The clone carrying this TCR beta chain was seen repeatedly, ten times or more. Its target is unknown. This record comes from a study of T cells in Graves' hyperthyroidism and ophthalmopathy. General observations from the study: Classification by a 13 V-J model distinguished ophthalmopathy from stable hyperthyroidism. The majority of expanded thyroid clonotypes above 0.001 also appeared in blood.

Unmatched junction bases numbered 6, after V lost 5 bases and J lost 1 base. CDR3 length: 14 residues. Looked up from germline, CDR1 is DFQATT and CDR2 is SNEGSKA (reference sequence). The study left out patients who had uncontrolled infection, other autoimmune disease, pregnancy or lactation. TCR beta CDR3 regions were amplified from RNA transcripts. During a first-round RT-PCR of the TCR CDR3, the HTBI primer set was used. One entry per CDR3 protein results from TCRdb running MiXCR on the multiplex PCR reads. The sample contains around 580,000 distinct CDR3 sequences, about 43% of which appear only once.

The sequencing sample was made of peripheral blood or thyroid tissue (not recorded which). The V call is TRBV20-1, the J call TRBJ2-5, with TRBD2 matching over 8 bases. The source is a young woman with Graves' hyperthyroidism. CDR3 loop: CSAYPGRAQETQYF. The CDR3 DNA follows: TGCAGTGCTTACCCCGGGAGGGCCCAAGAGACCCAGTACTTC.